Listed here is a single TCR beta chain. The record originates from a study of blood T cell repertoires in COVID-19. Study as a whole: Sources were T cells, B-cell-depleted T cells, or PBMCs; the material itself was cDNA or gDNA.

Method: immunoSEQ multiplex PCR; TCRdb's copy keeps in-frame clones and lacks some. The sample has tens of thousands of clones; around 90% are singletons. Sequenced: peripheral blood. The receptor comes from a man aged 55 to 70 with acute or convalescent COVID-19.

The CDR3 sequence is CASSARRGVDEQYF. CDR3 sequence (DNA): TGCGCCAGCAGTGCGCGGAGGGGAGTCGACGAGCAGTACTTC. This rearrangement joins TRBV10-2 to TRBJ2-7; D may be TRBD2 (6 bases). The germline gives CDR1 WSHSY, CDR2 SAAADI. The CDR3 spans 14 residues. The V end was cut by 4 bases, the J end by 5 bases, with 15 bases between.